What follows are 14 T cell receptor beta chains derived from one specimen sequenced in a study of blood T cell repertoires in COVID-19. Measured with immunoSEQ multiplex PCR; TCRdb has only the in-frame clones, and not every one. The table lists 300,000 or so clones, roughly 90% of them singletons. Sequencing was carried out using peripheral blood. The receptors shown here come from a man aged 18-30 years who had recovered from COVID-19.

This chain links TRBV11-2 with TRBJ2-6; maybe TRBD1 (5 bases). Trimming stripped 2 bases from V and 4 bases from J, with 18 bases between. CDR3 size: 18 residues. Germline V gene lookup returns CDR1 SGHAT and CDR2 FQNNGV. CDR3 sequence (DNA): TGTGCCAGCAGCTTAAGGGGTTTCGGGCCTACCGGGGCCAACGTCCTGACTTTC. This translates into CASSLRGFGPTGANVLTF.

The V call is TRBV29-1, the J call TRBJ1-1; TRBD1 agrees at 7 bases. The J segment lost 1 base and the V segment lost 3 bases, leaving 2 bases of the junction unmatched. This CDR3 contains 13 residues. Germline loops: CDR1 SQVTM, CDR2 ANQGSEA. CDR3 sequence (DNA): TGCAGCGTTGAGCCAGGGGGGAACACTGAAGCTTTCTTT. Translation: CSVEPGGNTEAFF.

Comment on this clone: Other DNA sequences in the sample encode the same CDR3. This chain connects TRBV2 to TRBJ1-1; D is undetermined. Germline CDR1 SNHLY, CDR2 FYNNEI. The length of the CDR3 is 10 residues. V was cut by 5 bases and J by 7 bases, with 5 bases left in between. CDR3 region: CASSTGEAFF. CDR3 nucleotides: TGTGCCAGCAGTACCGGTGAAGCTTTCTTT.

This chain links TRBV10-3 with TRBJ2-1; D perhaps matches TRBD2 (6 bases). Trimming removed 0 bases from V and 5 bases from J, with 11 bases in between. This CDR3 comprises 15 residues. Germline V gene data show CDR1 as ENHRY and CDR2 as SYGVKD. CDR3 amino acids: CAISESGGNNNEQFF. The CDR3 coding sequence is TGTGCCATCAGTGAGTCTGGGGGGAATAACAATGAGCAGTTCTTC.

The chain uses TRBV27 and TRBJ2-7, with D perhaps matching TRBD1 (5 bases). V was pared by 5 bases and J by 4 bases, with 15 bases between. Germline CDR1 reads MNHEY; CDR2 reads SMNVEV (reference sequence). The CDR3 totals 14 residues. The DNA of the CDR3 is TGTGCCAGCAGTCCCTTGACAGAGGAGTACGAGCAGTACTTC. Encoded protein: CASSPLTEEYEQYF.

V gene TRBV29-1 combines with J gene TRBJ2-1; tentatively, D is TRBD1 (5 bases). V was trimmed by 3 bases and J by 10 bases, leaving 19 bases between them. The CDR3 runs 14 residues. From germline, CDR1 is SQVTM and CDR2 ANQGSEA. CDR3 sequence reads: CSVDEGAFVWEQFF. CDR3 DNA: TGCAGCGTTGACGAAGGGGCATTTGTGTGGGAGCAGTTCTTC.

The chain couples TRBV6-2 or TRBV6-3 to TRBJ2-5, with 7 positions matching TRBD2. CDR3 length equals 14 residues. Germline CDR1 and CDR2: MNHEY and SVGEGT. V dropped 2 bases and J dropped 3; count of bases not matched to a gene: 3. The DNA of the CDR3 is TGTGCCAGCAGTTACATTCTAGCGGAAGAGACCCAGTACTTC. Encoded protein: CASSYILAEETQYF.

This clone was seen a few times. The V call is TRBV3-1 (or the pseudogene TRBV3-2), the J call TRBJ2-7; 11 nucleotides line up with TRBD1. Per germline, CDR1 LGHDT and CDR2 YNNKEL (reference sequence). V was pared by 2 bases and J by 4 bases, with 7 bases of the junction left unmatched. The CDR3 contains 16 residues. The CDR3 DNA is TGTGCCAGCAGCCAACCTCGGACAGGGGGCTTGTACGAGCAGTACTTC. Amino acid sequence: CASSQPRTGGLYEQYF.

This clone was observed a few times. Other DNA sequences within the sample encode an identical CDR3. V gene TRBV5-4 combines with J gene TRBJ2-7; 11 nucleotides line up with TRBD1. V gave up 0 bases and J gave up 3 bases; unmatched junction bases: 2. This CDR3 has 15 residues. Germline V CDR1 and CDR2: SGHNT, YYREEE (reference sequence). The CDR3 DNA follows: TGTGCCAGCAGCTTGGGAGGGACAGGGGGCTACGAGCAGTACTTC. This encodes CASSLGGTGGYEQYF. The full variable domain, its missing parts supplied by reference TRBV5-4 and TRBJ2-7, is ETGVTQSPTHLIKTRGQQVTLRCSSQSGHNTVSWYQQALGQGPQFIFQYYREEENGRGNFPPRFSGLQFPNYSSELNVNALELDDSALYLCASSLGGTGGYEQYFGPGTRLTVT.

In nucleotides, the CDR3 is TGCGCCAGCAGCCAGGCGCCGGGACAGGTCGCCTACGAGCAGTACTTC. It encodes CASSQAPGQVAYEQYF. The J gene is TRBJ2-7, the V gene TRBV4-1, with 8 bases lining up with TRBD1. Unmatched junction bases numbered 9, after V lost 3 bases and J lost 2 bases. Germline loops: CDR1 MGHRA, CDR2 YSYEKL. This CDR3 is built from 16 residues.

This clone came up once. The chain carries TRBV7-6 and TRBJ1-5; D possibly corresponds to TRBD1 (5 bases). In germline, CDR1 is SGHVS, CDR2 FNYEAQ. The CDR3 has 13 amino acids. The V and J ends lost 5 bases and 4 bases respectively, with 9 bases between them. The CDR3 DNA follows: TGTGCCAGCAGCCTGACAGAGAATCAGCCCCAGCATTTT. Translated: CASSLTENQPQHF.

The gene calls are TRBV12-3 or TRBV12-4 and TRBJ1-1; D is perhaps TRBD1 (5 bases). Trimming removed 10 bases at V and 1 base at J, with 13 bases between. CDR3 length equals 13 residues. This chain's CDR3 is CATPVGGNTEAFF. In DNA form, the CDR3 reads TGTGCCACCCCAGTCGGGGGGAACACTGAAGCTTTCTTT.

V and J are TRBV4-2 and TRBJ2-6; 7 bases align to TRBD1. CDR1 is LGHNA, CDR2 YNFKEQ, per germline. This CDR3 contains 15 residues. V shed 9 bases, J shed 0 bases, and the junction held 5 bases outside the gene matches. The CDR3 region has the DNA TGTGCCAGGGAGGACAGGCCCTCTGGGGCCAACGTCCTGACTTTC. This sequence encodes CAREDRPSGANVLTF.

V is TRBV9 and J is TRBJ1-2; D remains ambiguous. The CDR3 covers 13 residues. V was shortened by 0 bases and J by 6 bases, with 9 bases between the two germline ends. CDR1 and CDR2 from the germline V gene are SGDLS and YYNGEE. The CDR3 sequence: CASSVGSADGYTF. The CDR3 DNA is TGTGCCAGCAGCGTAGGATCGGCGGATGGCTACACCTTC. The full variable domain, rest sourced from reference TRBV9 and TRBJ1-2, is DSGVTQTPKHLITATGQRVTLRCSPRSGDLSVYWYQQSLDQGLQFLIQYYNGEERAKGNILERFSAQQFPDLHSELNLSSLELGDSALYFCASSVGSADGYTFGSGTRLTVV.